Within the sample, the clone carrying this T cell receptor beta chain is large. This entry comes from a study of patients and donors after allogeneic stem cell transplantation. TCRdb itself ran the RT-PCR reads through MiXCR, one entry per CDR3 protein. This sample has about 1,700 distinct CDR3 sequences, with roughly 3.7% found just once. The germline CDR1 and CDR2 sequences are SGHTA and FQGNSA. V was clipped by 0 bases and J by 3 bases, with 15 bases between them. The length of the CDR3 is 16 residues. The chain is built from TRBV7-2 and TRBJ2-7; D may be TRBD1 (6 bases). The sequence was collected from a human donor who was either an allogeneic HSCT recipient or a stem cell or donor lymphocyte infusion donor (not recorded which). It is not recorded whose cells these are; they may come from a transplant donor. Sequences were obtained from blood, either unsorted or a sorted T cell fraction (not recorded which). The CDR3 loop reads CASSLAGASRYYEQYF. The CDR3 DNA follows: TGTGCCAGCAGCTTAGCGGGGGCTAGCAGGTACTACGAGCAGTACTTC.